The source of this TCR beta chain is a study of blood T cell repertoires in COVID-19. Across the whole study: Researchers got acute and convalescent COVID-19 samples from the United States, Italy and Spain.

Looked up from germline, CDR1 is SGHRS and CDR2 is YFSETQ. This CDR3 has 15 residues. Trimming removed 2 bases from V and 7 bases from J; junction bases left unmatched: 9. In the authors' workflow: Amplifying reference gene primers gave estimates of nucleated cell counts. Using immunoSEQ multiplex PCR, the repertoire was profiled, and TCRdb retains in-frame clones only, with some absent. From that table come the V and J calls and clone size; the DNA was used to work out D and trimming. Found here are some 270,000 clones, around 86% of them singletons; the top ten hold roughly 2.3%. Sample: peripheral blood. The clonotype originates from a man aged 50 to 59 with acute or convalescent COVID-19. This chain links TRBV5-1 with TRBJ1-5, with 7 bases matching TRBD1. This CDR3 reads CASSFTSGGKQPQHF. CDR3 nucleotides: TGCGCCAGCAGCTTCACCTCAGGGGGTAAGCAGCCCCAGCATTTT.